Below, 23 T cell receptor beta chains from the same sample are listed, as sequenced in a study of blood T cell repertoires in COVID-19. Libraries were prepared by immunoSEQ multiplex PCR; TCRdb keeps only in-frame clonotypes and omits some of them. The profile shows about 220,000 clones, around 82% of them singletons. Material: peripheral blood. These receptors all stem from a woman between 65 and 79 years old with acute or convalescent COVID-19.

The chain uses TRBV7-2 and TRBJ2-7; TRBD2 matches 9 bases. The CDR3 length is 16 residues. Germline CDR1 and CDR2: SGHTA and FQGNSA. V trimming: 5 bases; J trimming: 0 bases; junction bases outside the gene matches: 8. The CDR3 loop reads CASSLGGTSISYEQYF. The CDR3, as DNA: TGTGCCAGCAGCCTGGGTGGGACTAGCATCTCCTACGAGCAGTACTTC.

The chain links TRBV29-1 to TRBJ2-6; 9 bases are a match to TRBD1. Germline trimming cut 3 bases from V and 3 bases from J; bases unmatched to any gene: 6. Germline CDR1 reads SQVTM; CDR2 reads ANQGSEA. This CDR3 is 16 amino acids long. The CDR3 here is CSVEGQGEVGANVLTF. Here the CDR3 DNA reads TGCAGCGTTGAGGGACAGGGAGAGGTTGGGGCCAACGTCCTGACTTTC.

This chain uses TRBV3-1 (or the pseudogene TRBV3-2) with TRBJ2-3; 10 nucleotides align to TRBD2. CDR1 is LGHDT and CDR2 is YNNKEL in the germline V gene (reference sequence). Unmatched junction bases numbered 12, after V lost 3 bases and J lost 3 bases. The CDR3 loop spans 18 amino acids. Here the CDR3 reads CASSHPSGGAPGTDTQYF. DNA of the CDR3: TGTGCCAGCAGCCATCCCAGCGGGGGGGCCCCCGGAACAGATACGCAGTATTTT.

The chain couples TRBV7-2 to TRBJ2-5, with 8 bases matching TRBD2. Germline trimming cut 1 base from V and 5 bases from J; bases unmatched to any gene: 9. The length of the CDR3 is 16 residues. Germline V CDR1 and CDR2: SGHTA, FQGNSA. CDR3 amino acids: CASSLGPSGGGETQYF. As DNA, the CDR3 is TGTGCCAGCAGCTTAGGTCCCAGCGGGGGTGGGGAGACCCAGTACTTC.

This chain's CDR3 is CASSERGGSSYNEQFF. In DNA form, the CDR3 reads TGCGCCAGCAGTGAGCGGGGGGGTAGCTCCTACAATGAGCAGTTCTTC. The V gene is TRBV10-2, the J gene TRBJ2-1; 8 bases are shared with TRBD2. Germline values: CDR1 WSHSY, CDR2 SAAADI. J gave up 0 bases and V 2 bases, and 3 bases lay outside the gene matches. The CDR3 sequence is 16 residues long.

The rearrangement links TRBV18 to TRBJ2-7, with D possibly being TRBD1 (5 bases). V lost 0 bases, J lost 3 bases, and 6 bases lay in between. Germline CDR1 and CDR2: KGHSH and LQKENI. This CDR3 has 13 residues. As DNA, the CDR3 is TGTGCCAGCTCACCACCGGGGCTCTACGAGCAGTACTTC. Protein: CASSPPGLYEQYF.

CDR3 protein: CASSFGLVNTGELFF. CDR3 DNA: TGTGCCAGCAGCTTCGGACTAGTCAACACCGGGGAGCTGTTTTTT. The chain is built from TRBV5-6 and TRBJ2-2; TRBD2 matches at 7 bases. The CDR3 is 15 amino acids. Trimming cost V 2 bases and J 2 bases; bases outside gene matches: 3. The germline gives CDR1 SGHDT, CDR2 YYEEEE.

V and J are TRBV30 and TRBJ2-2; TRBD1 agrees at 8 bases. Germline V lookup: CDR1 GTSNPN, CDR2 SVGIG (reference sequence). The trim removed 5 bases at V and 7 bases at J, leaving 3 bases unmatched. CDR3 length equals 12 residues. CDR3 sequence (DNA): TGTGCCTGGGGGACAGGAGGCGGGGAGCTGTTTTTT. As protein: CAWGTGGGELFF.

The V and J genes are TRBV15 and TRBJ2-7; 10 bases are shared with TRBD1. The CDR3 sequence is 15 residues long. V lost 3 bases, J lost 4 bases, and 6 bases stayed unmatched. Germline-derived CDR1 and CDR2 are LNHNV and YYDKDF (reference sequence). CDR3 in DNA: TGTGCCACCAGCAGGGGGGACAGGGGTCCATACGAGCAGTACTTC. Its protein product is CATSRGDRGPYEQYF.

This chain connects TRBV5-1 to TRBJ1-2; D might be TRBD1 (6 bases). Germline assignment: CDR1 SGHRS and CDR2 YFSETQ. V was shortened by 1 base and J by 3 bases, with 13 bases between the two germline ends. CDR3 length: 15 amino acids. The CDR3 region is CASSLTGPAHYGYTF. CDR3 nucleotides: TGCGCCAGCAGCTTGACAGGGCCTGCCCACTATGGCTACACCTTC.

The gene calls are TRBV18 and TRBJ2-1; D not resolved. The CDR3 sequence is 13 residues long. Germline CDR1 is KGHSH and CDR2 is LQKENI. The V end was cut by 3 bases, the J end by 2 bases, with 5 bases between. The CDR3 DNA is TGTGCCAGCTCACCCACTACCTACAATGAGCAGTTCTTC. Translated: CASSPTTYNEQFF.

By share, this clone counts as medium-sized (0.01 to 0.1%). This chain joins TRBV11-3 and TRBJ2-3, with TRBD2 identical over 10 bases. CDR3 length equals 15 residues. Germline CDR1 is SGHNT and CDR2 is YENEEA. V lost 4 bases to trimming and J lost 5 bases; unmatched junction nucleotides: 6. CDR3 residues: CASSSGGLARDTQYF. CDR3 bases: TGTGCCAGCAGCTCAGGGGGACTAGCGAGAGATACGCAGTATTTT.

This CDR3 is CASSQNRATEAFF. CDR3 nucleotide sequence: TGTGCCAGCAGCCAAAACAGGGCCACTGAAGCTTTCTTT. J is TRBJ1-1 and V is TRBV4-2; a weak D match, TRBD1 (6 bases). This CDR3 is 13 amino acids long. V was clipped by 2 bases and J by 4 bases, with 8 bases between them. Germline values: CDR1 LGHNA, CDR2 YNFKEQ.

This clone was counted a single time. The gene calls are TRBV4-1 and TRBJ1-6; 8 positions match TRBD1. J lost 10 bases, V lost 3 bases, and 11 bases had no gene match. Germline loops: CDR1 MGHRA, CDR2 YSYEKL. The CDR3 is 16 amino acids. The CDR3: CASSQSQGAAKSPLHF. CDR3 nucleotides: TGCGCCAGCAGCCAGAGCCAGGGGGCCGCTAAATCACCCCTCCACTTT.

The chain carries TRBV24-1 and TRBJ1-2; 7 bases are a match to TRBD1. The CDR3 loop spans 13 amino acids. Per the germline V gene, CDR1 is KGHDR and CDR2 is SFDVKD. Trimming took 6 bases from V and 4 from J; bases not matched to a gene: 4. In DNA form, the CDR3 reads TGTGCCACCAGTTCAGGGGGGCCCTATGGCTACACCTTC. It codes for CATSSGGPYGYTF.

The chain uses TRBV27 and TRBJ2-4; 8 bases map to TRBD1. Germline V lookup: CDR1 MNHEY, CDR2 SMNVEV (reference sequence). With V trimmed by 5 bases and J by 7 bases, 4 bases remained unmatched. The CDR3 runs 13 residues. The CDR3 region has the DNA TGTGCCAGCAGTCAGACAGGGGCGAACATTCAGTACTTC. It codes for CASSQTGANIQYF.

The V gene is TRBV10-2, the J gene TRBJ1-2, with TRBD1 matching over 9 bases. This CDR3 is 16 amino acids long. V lost 3 bases and J lost 3; bases outside the gene matches: 8. CDR1 and CDR2 (germline): WSHSY, SAAADI. CDR3 DNA: TGCGCCAGCAGTGACGGACAGGGGACCCTCGACTATGGCTACACCTTC. Amino acid sequence: CASSDGQGTLDYGYTF.

This clone was seen only a few times. The rearrangement links TRBV19 to TRBJ1-2; maybe TRBD1 (5 bases). CDR3 size: 13 residues. V was clipped by 7 bases and J by 4 bases, with 13 bases between them. CDR1 LNHDA and CDR2 SQIVND come from the germline V gene (reference sequence). This chain's CDR3 is CASIRGKGYGYTF. The CDR3 nucleotides are TGTGCCAGTATTCGGGGGAAGGGCTATGGCTACACCTTC.

This chain uses TRBV24-1 with TRBJ2-3, with D tentatively TRBD1 (6 bases). The ends were cut back, 7 bases at V and 0 bases at J, with 16 bases in the middle. CDR3 length: 16 amino acids. Germline lookup yields CDR1 KGHDR and CDR2 SFDVKD. CDR3 sequence reads: CATSPRRTDSTDTQYF. For the CDR3, the DNA is TGTGCCACCAGCCCGAGGAGGACAGATAGCACAGATACGCAGTATTTT.

This clone was picked up a small number of times. The gene calls are TRBV2 and TRBJ1-2, with 10 bases lining up with TRBD1. The CDR3 runs 14 residues. J gave up 8 bases and V 7 bases, and 10 bases lay outside the gene matches. The V gene's germline CDR1 is SNHLY and CDR2 FYNNEI. The CDR3 spells CASKQTGGANGYTF. DNA for the CDR3: TGTGCCAGCAAGCAGACAGGGGGCGCGAACGGCTACACCTTC.

The V call is TRBV6-4, the J call TRBJ1-5, with D possibly matching TRBD1 (6 bases). V was pared by 3 bases and J by 2 bases, with 11 bases between. Germline V gene lookup returns CDR1 MRHNA and CDR2 SNTAGT. The CDR3 length is 15 residues. The CDR3 DNA follows: TGTGCCAGCAGTGATGAGCCAGGGGGCAATCAGCCCCAGCATTTT. This sequence encodes CASSDEPGGNQPQHF.

The chain recombines TRBV5-6 with TRBJ2-3; weak D call: TRBD2 (6 bases). Germline V gene data show CDR1 as SGHDT and CDR2 as YYEEEE. The length of the CDR3 is 14 residues. Trimming cost V 4 bases and J 8 bases, with 17 bases left between them. CDR3 bases: TGTGCCAGCAGCCGCCAAGGGGACTCAGGTACGCAGTATTTT. Translated: CASSRQGDSGTQYF.

Comments on this clone: Other DNA sequences in the same sample also yield this CDR3. As DNA, the CDR3 is TGTGCCAGCTCACCACCCGGGACAACTTATGGCTACACCTTC. The encoded protein is CASSPPGTTYGYTF. The V and J genes are TRBV18 and TRBJ1-2; TRBD1 is a possible D gene (6 bases). CDR1 is KGHSH, CDR2 LQKENI, per germline. V was cut by 0 bases and J by 5 bases, with 10 bases left in between. The CDR3 sequence is 14 residues long. Combining the CDR3 with reference TRBV18 and TRBJ1-2 gives the whole variable domain NAGVMQNPRHLVRRRGQEARLRCSPMKGHSHVYWYRQLPEEGLKFMVYLQKENIIDESGMPKERFSAEFPKEGPSILRIQQVVRGDSAAYFCASSPPGTTYGYTFGSGTRLTVV.